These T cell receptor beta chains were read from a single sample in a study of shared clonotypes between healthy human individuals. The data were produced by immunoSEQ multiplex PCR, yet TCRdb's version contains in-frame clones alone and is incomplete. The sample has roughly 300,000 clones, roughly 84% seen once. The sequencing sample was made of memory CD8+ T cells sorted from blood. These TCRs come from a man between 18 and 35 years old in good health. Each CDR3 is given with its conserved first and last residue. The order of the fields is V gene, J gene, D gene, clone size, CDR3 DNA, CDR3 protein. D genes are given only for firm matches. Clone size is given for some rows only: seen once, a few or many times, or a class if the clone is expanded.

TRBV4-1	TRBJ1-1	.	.	TGCGCCAGCAGCCAAGAGAGGGCGACTATTCTTAACACTGAAGCTTTCTTT	CASSQERATILNTEAFF
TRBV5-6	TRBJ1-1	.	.	TGTGCCAGCAGCTCTTACTACCGGGAGGCCACTGAAGCTTTCTTT	CASSSYYREATEAFF
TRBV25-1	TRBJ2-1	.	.	TGTGCCAGCAGTGAATCTGGTAGGGGTTACAATGAGCAGTTCTTC	CASSESGRGYNEQFF
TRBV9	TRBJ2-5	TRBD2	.	TGTGCCAGCAGCTCCTGGACTAGCGGTGAGACCCAGTACTTC	CASSSWTSGETQYF
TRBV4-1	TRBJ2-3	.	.	TGCGCCAGCAGCCTATCTGGCATAACAGGGACCACAGATACGCAGTATTTT	CASSLSGITGTTDTQYF
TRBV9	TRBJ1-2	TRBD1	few	TGTGCCAGCAGCGTAGGAAGCGGAACAGGGGGACTTGGCTACACCTTC	CASSVGSGTGGLGYTF
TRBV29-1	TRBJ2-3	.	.	TGCAGCGCCCAGGGAGCAGAAACGCAGTATTTT	CSAQGAETQYF
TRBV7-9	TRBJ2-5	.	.	TGTGCCAGCAGCATTGACGGCCTTGAGACCCAGTACTTC	CASSIDGLETQYF
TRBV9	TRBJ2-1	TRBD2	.	TGTGCCAGCAGCGTAGAGGGCCAAGCGGGAGCCAATGAGCAGTTCTTC	CASSVEGQAGANEQFF
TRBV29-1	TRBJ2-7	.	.	TGCAGCGTTGAGGGCGATCTTCCCTACGAGCAGTACTTC	CSVEGDLPYEQYF
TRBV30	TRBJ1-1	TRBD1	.	TGTGCCTGGAGTGTAGACAGGGTGGTTGAAGCTTTCTTT	CAWSVDRVVEAFF
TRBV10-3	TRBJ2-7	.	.	TGTGCCATCACCCCGGAAGCCACCTACGAGCAGTACTTC	CAITPEATYEQYF
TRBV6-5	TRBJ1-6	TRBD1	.	TGTGCCAGCTCCACCGGACAGGGTGATTCACCCCTCCACTTT	CASSTGQGDSPLHF
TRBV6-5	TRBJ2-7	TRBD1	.	TGTGCCAGCTATGCCGGGACAGCGAACTACGAGCAGTACTTC	CASYAGTANYEQYF
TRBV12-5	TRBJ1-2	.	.	TGTGCTAGTGGTTTGGACCCCCCGACGCCCGTCCATGGCTACACCTTC	CASGLDPPTPVHGYTF
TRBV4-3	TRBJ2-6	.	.	TGCGCCAGCAGCCAAGGGATCCACTACGGGGCCAACGTCCTGACTTTC	CASSQGIHYGANVLTF
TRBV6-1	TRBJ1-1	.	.	TGTGCCAGCAGTGGGGAGGGATACATGAACACTGAAGCTTTCTTT	CASSGEGYMNTEAFF
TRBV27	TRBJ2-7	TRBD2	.	TGTGCCAGCAGTTTAGAGACTAGCGGATACGAGCAGTACTTC	CASSLETSGYEQYF
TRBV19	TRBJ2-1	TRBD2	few	TGTGCCAGTAGACTAGCGGGAGGAACGCCCAATGAGCAGTTCTTC	CASRLAGGTPNEQFF
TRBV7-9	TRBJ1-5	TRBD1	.	TGTGCCAGCAGCTTAGGATACGGGACAGGGGGTCAGCCCCAGCATTTT	CASSLGYGTGGQPQHF
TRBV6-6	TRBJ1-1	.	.	TGTGCCAGCACCTTGGAGACAGGCCAAACCGAAGCTTTCTTT	CASTLETGQTEAFF
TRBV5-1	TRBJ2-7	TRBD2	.	TGCGCCAGCAGCTATGCCACTAGCGGGAGGGATCTGGGGTACGAGCAGTACTTC	CASSYATSGRDLGYEQYF
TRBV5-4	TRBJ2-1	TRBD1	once	TGTGCCAGCAGCTTCGGGACAGGGGCGGATGAGCAGTTCTTC	CASSFGTGADEQFF
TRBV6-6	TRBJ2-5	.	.	TGTGCCAGCAGTGCTCAAGAGACCCAGTACTTC	CASSAQETQYF
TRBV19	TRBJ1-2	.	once	TGTGCCAGTAGCCCTGAGGGACCTAACTATGGCTACACCTTC	CASSPEGPNYGYTF
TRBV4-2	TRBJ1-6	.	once	TGTGCCAGCACCCTTTCAGGGCATTCACCCCTCCACTTT	CASTLSGHSPLHF
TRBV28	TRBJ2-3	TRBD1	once	TGTGCCAGCAGTTTAGAGTCACGGACAGGGGGCAGGGATACGCAGTATTTT	CASSLESRTGGRDTQYF
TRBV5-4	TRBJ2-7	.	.	TGTGCCAGCAGCTTGGGGTCGGGATACGAGCAGTACTTC	CASSLGSGYEQYF
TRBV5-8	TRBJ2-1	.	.	TGTGCCAGCAGCTTGGGGGCTGGGGTGAATGAGCAGTTCTTC	CASSLGAGVNEQFF
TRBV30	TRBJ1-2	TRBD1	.	TGTGCCTGGAGTGTGGGACAGACCTATGGCTACACCTTC	CAWSVGQTYGYTF
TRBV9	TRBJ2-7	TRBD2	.	TGTGCCAGCAGCGTACTAGCGGGAGGGCCTAGTCACGAGCAGTACTTC	CASSVLAGGPSHEQYF
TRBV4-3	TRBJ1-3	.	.	TGCGCCAGCAGCCAAGATCGGACAGCTCACACCATATATTTT	CASSQDRTAHTIYF
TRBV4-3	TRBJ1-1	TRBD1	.	TGCGCCAGCAGCCAACTCAGGGGGGCTGGTGGTGAAGCTTTCTTT	CASSQLRGAGGEAFF
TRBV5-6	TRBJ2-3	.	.	TGTGCCAGCAGCTTGAGCCCGGAGGGAGGAGACACAGATACGCAGTATTTT	CASSLSPEGGDTDTQYF
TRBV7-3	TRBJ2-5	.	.	TGTGCCAGCAGCTTAAGGGGCAGGTCATACGAAGAGACCCAGTACTTC	CASSLRGRSYEETQYF
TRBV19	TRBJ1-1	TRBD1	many	TGTGCCAGTACGTCCGGGACAGGGGAAACTGAAGCTTTCTTT	CASTSGTGETEAFF
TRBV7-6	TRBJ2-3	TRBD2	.	TGTGCCAGCAGCTGGACTAGCGGGGTATTAGATACGCAGTATTTT	CASSWTSGVLDTQYF
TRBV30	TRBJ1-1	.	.	TGTGCCGGTTTTTTGGTGACTGAAGCTTTCTTT	CAGFLVTEAFF
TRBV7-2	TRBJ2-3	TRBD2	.	TGTGCCAGCAGTTCTATACCGACTAGCGGGGGAGATACGCAGTATTTT	CASSSIPTSGGDTQYF
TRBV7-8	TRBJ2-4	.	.	TGTGCCAGCAGCTTAGCGCCGGGGCAGGACATTCAGTACTTC	CASSLAPGQDIQYF
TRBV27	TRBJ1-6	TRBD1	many	TGTGCCAGCAGTCTACAGGGGAGCAATTCACCCCTCCACTTT	CASSLQGSNSPLHF
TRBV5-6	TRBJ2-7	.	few	TGTGCCAGCAGCTTGGAAGGATTCTACGAGCAGTACTTC	CASSLEGFYEQYF
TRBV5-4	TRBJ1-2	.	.	TGTGCCAGCAGCCTCGAGCCGCGAGAAGGGTGGTATGGCTACACCTTC	CASSLEPREGWYGYTF
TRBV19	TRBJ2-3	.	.	TGTGCCAGTAGCATTCGCACAGATACGCAGTATTTT	CASSIRTDTQYF
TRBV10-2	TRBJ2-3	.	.	TGCGCCAGCCAGGCGGACTCCGTAGATACGCAGTATTTT	CASQADSVDTQYF
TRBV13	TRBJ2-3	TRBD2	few	TGTGCCAGCAGCTTAGAGGGCGGGGGAGCTACGCAGTATTTT	CASSLEGGGATQYF
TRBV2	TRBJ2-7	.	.	TGTGCCAGCAGTGGGCAGGACAGCTCCTACGAGCAGTACTTC	CASSGQDSSYEQYF
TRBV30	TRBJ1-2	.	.	TGTGCCTGGAGTGTAACACTTGGCTACACCTTC	CAWSVTLGYTF
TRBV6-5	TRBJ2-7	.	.	TGTGCCAGCAGCCCCAGGGACCTTATATACGAGCAGTACTTC	CASSPRDLIYEQYF
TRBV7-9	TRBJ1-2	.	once	TGTGCCAGCAGCTCGCCTTGGGTGATAAACTATGGCTACACCTTC	CASSSPWVINYGYTF
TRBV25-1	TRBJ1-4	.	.	TGTGCCAGCAGTGTCCGAAAGGGGCTGGCGACTAATGAAAAACTGTTTTTT	CASSVRKGLATNEKLFF
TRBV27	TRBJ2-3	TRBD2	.	TGTGCCAGCAGTCTCCTAGCGGGGGCGACAGATACGCAGTATTTT	CASSLLAGATDTQYF
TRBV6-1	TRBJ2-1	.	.	TGTGCCAGCAGTGACCTTAGCGAGATAGAGCAGTTCTTC	CASSDLSEIEQFF